The 5 T cell receptor beta chains given below trace back to one sample, sequenced in a study of shared clonotypes between healthy human individuals. The method was immunoSEQ multiplex PCR; TCRdb's version includes in-frame clones alone and lacks a portion of them. Counted here are approximately 1,500,000 clones, around 97% occurring once; the ten biggest clones make up over 1%. The sample taken for sequencing was naive CD4+ T cells sorted from blood. Specified subset: CD45RA+ positively selected. The source is a man aged 25-45 years in good health.

This clone appeared a single time. The rearrangement links TRBV7-8 to TRBJ1-2; 7 bases align to TRBD1. The CDR3 totals 17 residues. Germline CDR1 is SGHVS and CDR2 is FQNEAQ. J lost 4 bases, V lost 0 bases, and 11 bases had no gene match. The CDR3 is CASSLATGRAPGYGYTF. The CDR3 DNA follows: TGTGCCAGCAGCTTAGCGACAGGGAGGGCCCCGGGCTATGGCTACACCTTC.

The CDR3 DNA follows: TGTGCCAGCAGTTACTCGACGGGACACATCTACGAGCAGTACTTC. Amino acid sequence: CASSYSTGHIYEQYF. The chain recombines TRBV6-5 with TRBJ2-7; D is perhaps TRBD1 (6 bases). Germline CDR1 is MNHEY and CDR2 is SVGAGI. This CDR3 has 15 amino acids. Trimming left V 0 bases short and J 3 bases short, with 12 bases between.

The J gene is TRBJ2-4, the V gene TRBV5-1, with TRBD1 as a possible D gene (6 bases). Trimming left V 0 bases short and J 5 bases short, with 9 bases between. The CDR3 is 14 amino acids. Germline V gene lookup returns CDR1 SGHRS and CDR2 YFSETQ. This CDR3 is CASSLAGTQNIQYF. The CDR3 bases are TGCGCCAGCAGCTTGGCCGGGACACAAAACATTCAGTACTTC.

CDR3 sequence: CASSDWQANTEAFF. Here the CDR3 DNA reads TGTGCCAGCAGTGATTGGCAGGCGAACACTGAAGCTTTCTTT. The chain employs TRBV2 and TRBJ1-1, with D unclear. Germline V gene sequence: CDR1 SNHLY, CDR2 FYNNEI. This CDR3 spans 14 amino acids. Deletions cut 3 bases from V and 1 base from J, with 9 bases between. Based on the CDR3 plus reference TRBV2 and TRBJ1-1, the full variable domain is EPEVTQTPSHQVTQMGQEVILRCVPISNHLYFYWYRQILGQKVEFLVSFYNNEISEKSEIFDDQFSVERPDGSNFTLKIRSTKLEDSAMYFCASSDWQANTEAFFGQGTRLTVV.

J is TRBJ1-5 and V is TRBV7-9; D call uncertain. V shed 3 bases and J shed 3 bases, with 6 bases lying between them. This CDR3 is 13 amino acids long. Germline-derived CDR1 and CDR2 are SEHNR and FQNEAQ (reference sequence). CDR3 DNA sequence: TGTGCCAGCAGCTTTTCCGACAATCAGCCCCAGCATTTT. Amino acid sequence: CASSFSDNQPQHF.